This T cell receptor beta chain was captured by sequencing in a study of T cells in localized non-small cell lung cancer. Germline loops: CDR1 SEHNR, CDR2 FQNEAQ (reference sequence). The CDR3 has 16 residues. Trimming cost V 1 base and J 2 bases, with 13 bases left between them. Study conclusions and caveats: Tumor trailed uninvolved adjacent lung in T cell clonality, which peaked there. Adjacent lung was found to contain a median roughly 58 of the top 100 tumor clones.

As regards this clone: The antigen remains unidentified.

Clones were sequenced by immunoSEQ multiplex PCR, and TCRdb holds only the in-frame ones, with some missing. The sample has tens of thousands of clones, around four fifths seen once. The gene calls are TRBV7-9 and TRBJ2-3; perhaps D is TRBD1 or TRBD2 (5 bases each). The receptor comes from a woman aged 35 to 75 with stage I lung adenocarcinoma. The source was peripheral blood, collected before any cancer treatment. The CDR3 reads CASSLGEGLNTDTQYF. CDR3 DNA: TGTGCCAGCAGCTTAGGTGAGGGGCTAAACACAGATACGCAGTATTTT. Full variable domain (missing parts from reference TRBV7-9 and TRBJ2-3): DTGVSQNPRHKITKRGQNVTFRCDPISEHNRLYWYRQTLGQGPEFLTYFQNEAQLEKSRLLSDRFSAERPKGSFSTLEIQRTEQGDSAMYLCASSLGEGLNTDTQYFGPGTRLTVL.